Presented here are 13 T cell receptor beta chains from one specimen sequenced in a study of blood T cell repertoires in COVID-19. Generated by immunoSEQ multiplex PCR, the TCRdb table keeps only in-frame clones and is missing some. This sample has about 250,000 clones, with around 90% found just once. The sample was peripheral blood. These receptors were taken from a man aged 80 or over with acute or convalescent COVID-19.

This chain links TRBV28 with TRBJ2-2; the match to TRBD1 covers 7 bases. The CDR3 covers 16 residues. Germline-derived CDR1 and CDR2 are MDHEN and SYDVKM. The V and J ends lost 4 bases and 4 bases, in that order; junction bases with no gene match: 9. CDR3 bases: TGTGCCAGCAGTTCCCTTGGGGACAGTCCCACCGGGGAGCTGTTTTTT. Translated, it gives CASSSLGDSPTGELFF.

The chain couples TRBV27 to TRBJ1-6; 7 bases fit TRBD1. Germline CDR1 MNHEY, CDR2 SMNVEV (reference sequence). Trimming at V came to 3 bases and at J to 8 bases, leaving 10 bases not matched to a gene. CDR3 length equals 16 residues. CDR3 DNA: TGTGCCAGCAGTTTTGTACCGGGACAGAGGGATTCACCCCTCCACTTT. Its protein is CASSFVPGQRDSPLHF.

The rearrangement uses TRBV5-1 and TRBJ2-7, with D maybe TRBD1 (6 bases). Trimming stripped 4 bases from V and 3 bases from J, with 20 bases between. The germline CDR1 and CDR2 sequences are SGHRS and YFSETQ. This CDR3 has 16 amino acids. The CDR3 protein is CASSPSPTDRYYEQYF. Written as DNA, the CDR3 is TGCGCCAGCAGCCCCTCACCGACTGACAGGTACTACGAGCAGTACTTC.

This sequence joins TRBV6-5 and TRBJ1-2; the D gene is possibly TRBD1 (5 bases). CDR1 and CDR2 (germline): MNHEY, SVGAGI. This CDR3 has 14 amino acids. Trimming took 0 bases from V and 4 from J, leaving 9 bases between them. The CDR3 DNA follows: TGTGCCAGCAGTTACTCGGGTAGGGGCTATGGCTACACCTTC. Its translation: CASSYSGRGYGYTF.

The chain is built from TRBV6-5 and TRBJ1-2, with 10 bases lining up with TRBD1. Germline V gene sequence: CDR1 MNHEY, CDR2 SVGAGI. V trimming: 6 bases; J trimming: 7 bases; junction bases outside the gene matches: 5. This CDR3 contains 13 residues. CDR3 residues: CASRGDRGLGYTF. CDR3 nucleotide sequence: TGTGCCAGCAGGGGAGACAGGGGGCTTGGCTACACCTTC.

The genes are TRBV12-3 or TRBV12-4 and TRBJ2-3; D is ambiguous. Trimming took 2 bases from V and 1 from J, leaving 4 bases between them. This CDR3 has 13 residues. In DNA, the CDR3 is TGTGCCAGCAGTTTACTACGCACAGATACGCAGTATTTT. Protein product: CASSLLRTDTQYF.

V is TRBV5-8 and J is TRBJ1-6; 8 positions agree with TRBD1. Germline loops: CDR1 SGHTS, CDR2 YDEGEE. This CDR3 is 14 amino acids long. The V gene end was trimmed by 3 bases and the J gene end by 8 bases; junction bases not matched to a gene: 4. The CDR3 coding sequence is TGTGCCAGCAGCTGGGGACAGGCGGATTCACCCCTCCACTTT. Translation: CASSWGQADSPLHF.

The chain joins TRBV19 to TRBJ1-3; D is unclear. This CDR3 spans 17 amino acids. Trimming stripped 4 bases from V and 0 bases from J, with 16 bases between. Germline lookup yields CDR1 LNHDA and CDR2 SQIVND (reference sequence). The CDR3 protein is CASSTQSPGSSGNTIYF. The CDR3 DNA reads TGTGCCAGTAGTACCCAATCCCCAGGCTCCTCTGGAAACACCATATATTTT.

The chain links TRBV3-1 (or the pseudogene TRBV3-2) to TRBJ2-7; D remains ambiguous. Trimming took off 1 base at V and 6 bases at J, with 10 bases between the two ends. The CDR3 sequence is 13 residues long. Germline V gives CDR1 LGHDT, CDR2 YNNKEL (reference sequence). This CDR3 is CASSQGSLREQYF. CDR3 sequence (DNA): TGTGCCAGCAGCCAAGGATCCTTGCGCGAGCAGTACTTC.

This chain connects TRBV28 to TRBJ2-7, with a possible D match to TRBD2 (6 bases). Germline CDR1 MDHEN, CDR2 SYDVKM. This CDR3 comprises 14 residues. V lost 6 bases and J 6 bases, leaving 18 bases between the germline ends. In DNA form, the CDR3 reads TGTGCCAGCAGGGAGGCTAGCGTTTCTTTCGAGCAGTACTTC. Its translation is CASREASVSFEQYF.

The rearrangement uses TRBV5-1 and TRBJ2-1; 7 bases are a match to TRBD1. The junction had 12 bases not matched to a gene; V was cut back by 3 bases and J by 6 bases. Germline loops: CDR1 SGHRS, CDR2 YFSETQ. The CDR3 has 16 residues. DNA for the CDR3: TGCGCCAGCAGCTGGGGGACAGCCACAACACTCAATGAGCAGTTCTTC. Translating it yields CASSWGTATTLNEQFF.

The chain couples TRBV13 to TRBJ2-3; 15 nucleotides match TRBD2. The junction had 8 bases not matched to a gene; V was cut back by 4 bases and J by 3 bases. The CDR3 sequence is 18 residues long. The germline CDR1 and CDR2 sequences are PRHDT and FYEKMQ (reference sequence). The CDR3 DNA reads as TGTGCCAGCAGCTCCCGGACTAGCGGGGGGGCCTTAACAGATACGCAGTATTTT. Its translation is CASSSRTSGGALTDTQYF.

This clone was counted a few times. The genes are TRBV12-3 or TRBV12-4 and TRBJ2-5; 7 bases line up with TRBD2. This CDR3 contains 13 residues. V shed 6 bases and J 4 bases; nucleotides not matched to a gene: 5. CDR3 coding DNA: TGTGCCAGCAGGGCTAGCGGCCGAGAGACCCAGTACTTC. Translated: CASRASGRETQYF.